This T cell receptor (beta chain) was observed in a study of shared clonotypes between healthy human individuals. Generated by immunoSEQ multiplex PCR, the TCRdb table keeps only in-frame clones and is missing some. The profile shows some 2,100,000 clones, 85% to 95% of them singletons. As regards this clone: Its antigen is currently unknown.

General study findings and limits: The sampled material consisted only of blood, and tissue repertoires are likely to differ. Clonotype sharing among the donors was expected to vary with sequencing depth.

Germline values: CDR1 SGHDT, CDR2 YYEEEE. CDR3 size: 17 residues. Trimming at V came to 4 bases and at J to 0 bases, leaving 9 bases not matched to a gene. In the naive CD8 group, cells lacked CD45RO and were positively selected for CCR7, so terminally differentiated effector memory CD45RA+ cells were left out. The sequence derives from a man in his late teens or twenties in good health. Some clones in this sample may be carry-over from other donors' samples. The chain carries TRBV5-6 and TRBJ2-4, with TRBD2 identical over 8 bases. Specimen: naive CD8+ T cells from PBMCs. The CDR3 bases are TGTGCCAGCAGCACGTTGCGGGGGGAGCTAGCCAAAAACATTCAGTACTTC. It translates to CASSTLRGELAKNIQYF.